This TCR beta chain comes out of a study of regulatory T cells in long-lasting Graves disease. Across the whole study: Positivity for TSH receptor antibodies plus over 5 years of antithyroid drugs meant persistent Graves' disease. Study-wide points: Persistent Graves' patients possessed reduced TCR diversity relative to recently diagnosed ones. TRBV28, TRBJ1-2 and TRBJ2-5 were favored in persistent disease.

Time point defined: persistent/refractory GD, antithyroid drugs over 5 years with positive TRAb. Generation of the TCR library employed RNA extracted from PBMCs. Arm-PCR of CDR3 regions and iRepertoire HTBI primers were the basis on which TCR beta libraries were built. TCRdb analysed the multiplex PCR reads with MiXCR anew, one entry per CDR3 protein. The top ten hold 29% of the sample, which has about 340,000 distinct CDR3 sequences, about 19% seen once. In its sample, this clonotype was seen many times. Its cognate antigen is unknown. Germline values: CDR1 MDHEN, CDR2 SYDVKM. The CDR3 covers 14 residues. Trimming removed 2 bases at V and 1 base at J, with 9 bases between.

Sequencing was performed on peripheral blood mononuclear cells (PBMCs), taken when the disease was refractory, from a patient treated with antithyroid drugs. The receptor was derived from a female donor with Graves disease. This chain uses TRBV28 with TRBJ2-7, with D possibly TRBD2 on 5 matching bases. The CDR3 DNA reads TGTGCCAGCAGTTTAGGACTTACGTCCTACGAGCAGTACTTC. Its protein is CASSLGLTSYEQYF. Using reference TRBV28 and TRBJ2-7 for the parts outside the CDR3, the full variable domain is DVKVTQSSRYLVKRTGEKVFLECVQDMDHENMFWYRQDPGLGLRLIYFSYDVKMKEKGDIPEGYSVSREKKERFSLILESASTNQTSMYLCASSLGLTSYEQYFGPGTRLTVT.